The present T cell receptor (beta chain) was sequenced within a study of radiotherapy plus CTLA-4 blockade in lung cancer. The overall study: Objective responses arose in 15% to 20% of patients, and over 25% experienced disease control. Study outcomes and limitations: In blood, tumor-derived TCR clones expanded after radiotherapy plus ipilimumab. Early clonal dynamics of blood T cells, together with interferon-beta, were reported as the best response predictor.

Data came from immunoSEQ multiplex PCR; TCRdb stores just in-frame clones and leaves some out. The sample yields 40,000 to 55,000 clones, about 86% seen once. Enrolled patients, whose metastatic non-small-cell lung cancer was chemo-refractory, received focal radiation plus CTLA-4 blockade with ipilimumab. J was trimmed by 6 bases and V by 5 bases; bases with no gene match: 6. The CDR3 extends over 14 amino acids. Germline CDR1 is SGHAT and CDR2 is FQNNGV. As for this clone: Antigen specificity is unknown.

This clonotype originated in a human donor with non-small cell lung cancer that progressed on radiotherapy plus ipilimumab. Some clones in this sample may be carry-over from other donors' samples. Material: peripheral blood, obtained from a patient treated with radiotherapy plus ipilimumab. The chain is built from TRBV11-2 and TRBJ1-3, with 8 bases fitting TRBD1. The CDR3 spells CASSHTGGVNTIYF. CDR3 coding DNA: TGTGCCAGCAGCCACACAGGGGGGGTAAACACCATATATTTT. Filled out from reference TRBV11-2 and TRBJ1-3, the complete variable domain reads EAGVAQSPRYKIIEKRQSVAFWCNPISGHATLYWYQQILGQGPKLLIQFQNNGVVDDSQLPKDRFSAERLKGVDSTLKIQPAKLEDSAVYLCASSHTGGVNTIYFGEGSWLTVV.